This T cell receptor (beta chain) was recorded in a study of blood T cell repertoires in COVID-19. Study summary: The United States, Italy and Spain supplied acute and convalescent COVID-19 samples. T cells, B-cell-depleted T cells, or PBMCs provided the cDNA or gDNA that served as material.

This CDR3 spans 15 amino acids. Trimming took off 0 bases at V and 0 bases at J, with 8 bases between the two ends. Germline V lookup: CDR1 ENHRY, CDR2 SYGVKD. In the original analysis: From reference gene primer amplification, estimates of nucleated cell counts were derived. Sequencing was performed with immunoSEQ multiplex PCR; in TCRdb, only in-frame clones are kept and a portion is missing. V and J calls and clone size are copied from that table; D and trimming were computed from the DNA. The table shows 130,000 to 150,000 clones, with around 85% occurring only once. In this sample, this clone turned up a few times.

The specimen sequenced was peripheral blood. This clonotype originated in a middle-aged woman with active or convalescent COVID-19. V is TRBV10-3 and J is TRBJ1-1; D gene unclear. This CDR3 reads CAISESADLNTEAFF. In nucleotides, the CDR3 is TGTGCCATCAGTGAGTCTGCAGATCTGAACACTGAAGCTTTCTTT.